Included here is one T cell receptor beta chain sequence, with context. Clones were sequenced by immunoSEQ multiplex PCR, and TCRdb holds only the in-frame ones, with some missing. The sample records fewer than 300,000 clones, more than 65% being singletons. This sample was included in a study of control samples from healthy donors and cancer patients. The TCR comes from an older woman with lung cancer. What was sequenced was PBMCs.

The CDR3, as DNA: TGTGCCGGTAACAGTGGGTACGGGGTAGGGACCCAGTACTTC. Its translation: CAGNSGYGVGTQYF. The chain carries TRBV6-5 and TRBJ2-5, with D perhaps matching TRBD2 (5 bases). Trimming shortened V by 11 bases and J by 7 bases, and 23 bases separated the two germline ends. Germline loops: CDR1 MNHEY, CDR2 SVGAGI. CDR3 length equals 14 residues.